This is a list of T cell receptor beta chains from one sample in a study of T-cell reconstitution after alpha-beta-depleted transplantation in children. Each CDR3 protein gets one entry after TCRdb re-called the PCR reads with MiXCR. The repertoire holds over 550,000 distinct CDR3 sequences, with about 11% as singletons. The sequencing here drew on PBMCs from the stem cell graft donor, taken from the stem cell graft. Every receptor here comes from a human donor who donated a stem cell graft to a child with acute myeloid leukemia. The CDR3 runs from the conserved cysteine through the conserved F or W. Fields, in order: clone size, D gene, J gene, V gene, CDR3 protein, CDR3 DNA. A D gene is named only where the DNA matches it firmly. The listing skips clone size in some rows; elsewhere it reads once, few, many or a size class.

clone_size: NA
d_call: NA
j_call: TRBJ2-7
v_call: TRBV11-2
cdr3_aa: CASSSLWGEQYF
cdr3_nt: TGTGCCAGCAGCTCCCTTTGGGGCGAGCAGTACTTC

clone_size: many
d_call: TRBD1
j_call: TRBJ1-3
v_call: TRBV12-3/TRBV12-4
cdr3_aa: CASRPTGAGNTIYF
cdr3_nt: TGTGCCAGCAGGCCGACAGGGGCTGGAAACACCATATATTTT

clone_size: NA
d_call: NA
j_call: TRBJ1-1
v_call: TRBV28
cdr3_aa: CASSYLSGDRTEAFF
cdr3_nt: TGTGCCAGCAGCTACCTATCGGGGGATAGGACTGAAGCTTTCTTT

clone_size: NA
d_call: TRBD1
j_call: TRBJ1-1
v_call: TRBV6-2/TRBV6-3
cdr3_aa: CASSLTGLPEAFF
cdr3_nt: TGTGCCAGCAGTTTGACAGGGTTGCCTGAAGCTTTCTTT

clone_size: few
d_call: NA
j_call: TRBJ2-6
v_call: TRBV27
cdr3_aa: CASKIWTNSGANVLTF
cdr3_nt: TGTGCCAGCAAAATTTGGACAAACTCTGGGGCCAACGTCCTGACTTTC

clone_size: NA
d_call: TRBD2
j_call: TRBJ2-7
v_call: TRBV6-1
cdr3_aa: CASRSLAGGSRREQYF
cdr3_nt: TGTGCCAGCAGGTCACTAGCGGGAGGGTCGCGGCGCGAGCAGTACTTC

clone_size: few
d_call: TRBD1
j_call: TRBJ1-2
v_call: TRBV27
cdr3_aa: CASSQGVGTIGYTF
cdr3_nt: TGTGCCAGCAGTCAGGGGGTGGGAACAATTGGCTACACCTTC

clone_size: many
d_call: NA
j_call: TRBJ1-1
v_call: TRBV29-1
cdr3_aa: CSVSIDAPEAFF
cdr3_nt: TGCAGCGTCTCCATTGATGCGCCTGAAGCTTTCTTT

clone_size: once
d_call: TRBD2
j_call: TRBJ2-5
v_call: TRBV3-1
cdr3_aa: CASSQASGMGTQYF
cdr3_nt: TGTGCCAGCAGCCAAGCTAGCGGGATGGGGACCCAGTACTTC

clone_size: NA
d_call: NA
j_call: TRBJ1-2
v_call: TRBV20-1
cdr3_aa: CSARAPGRGDHYGYTF
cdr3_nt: TGCAGTGCTAGAGCCCCTGGGAGGGGCGATCACTATGGCTACACCTTC

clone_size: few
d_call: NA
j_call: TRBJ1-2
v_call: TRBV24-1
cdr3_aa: CATSDSYYGYTF
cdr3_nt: TGTGCCACCAGTGATTCGTACTATGGCTACACCTTC

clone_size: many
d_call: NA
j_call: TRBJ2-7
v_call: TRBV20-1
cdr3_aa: CSALPAGRPYEQYF
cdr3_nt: TGCAGTGCCCTACCGGCAGGGAGACCCTACGAGCAGTACTTC

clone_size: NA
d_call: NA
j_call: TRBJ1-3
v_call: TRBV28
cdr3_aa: CATVRVSGNTIYF
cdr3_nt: TGTGCCACCGTAAGGGTGTCTGGAAACACCATATATTTT

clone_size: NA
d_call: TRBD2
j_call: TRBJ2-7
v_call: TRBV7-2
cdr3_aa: CASRGGLAGVYEQYF
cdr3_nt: TGTGCCAGCAGGGGGGGTCTAGCGGGAGTATACGAGCAGTACTTC

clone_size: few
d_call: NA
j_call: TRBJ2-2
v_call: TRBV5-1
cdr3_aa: CASSEQGTSGELFF
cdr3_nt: TGCGCCAGCAGCGAGCAAGGGACTTCCGGGGAGCTGTTTTTT

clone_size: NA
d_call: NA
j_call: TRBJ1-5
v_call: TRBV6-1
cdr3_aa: CASSGGVSNQPQHF
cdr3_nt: TGTGCCAGCAGTGGGGGGGTGAGCAATCAGCCCCAGCATTTT

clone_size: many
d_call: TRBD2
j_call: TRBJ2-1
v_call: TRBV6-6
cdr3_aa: CASSFGLAGEQFF
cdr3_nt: TGTGCCAGCAGTTTCGGACTAGCCGGGGAGCAGTTCTTC

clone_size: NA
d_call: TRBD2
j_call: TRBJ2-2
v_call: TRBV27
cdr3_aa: CASSAVAGNTGELFF
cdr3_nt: TGTGCCAGCAGTGCCGTAGCGGGAAACACCGGGGAGCTGTTTTTT

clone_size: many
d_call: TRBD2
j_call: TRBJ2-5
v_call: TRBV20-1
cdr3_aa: CSARDSPSGQETQYF
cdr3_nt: TGCAGTGCTAGAGATTCCCCTAGCGGTCAAGAGACCCAGTACTTC

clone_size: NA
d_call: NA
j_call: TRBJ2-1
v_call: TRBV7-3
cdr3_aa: CASSLVRSSNEQFF
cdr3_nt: TGTGCCAGCAGCTTAGTTCGGTCCAGCAATGAGCAGTTCTTC

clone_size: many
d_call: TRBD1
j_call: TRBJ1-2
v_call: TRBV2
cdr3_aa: CASGQGAYGYTF
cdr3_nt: TGTGCCAGCGGACAGGGGGCATATGGCTACACCTTC

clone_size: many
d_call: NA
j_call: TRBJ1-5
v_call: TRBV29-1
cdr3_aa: CSVLGRGSNQPQHF
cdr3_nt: TGCAGCGTTCTGGGGCGCGGTAGCAATCAGCCCCAGCATTTT

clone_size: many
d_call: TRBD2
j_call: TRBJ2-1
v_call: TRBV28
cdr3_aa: CASTLAGGYVEQFF
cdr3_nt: TGTGCCAGCACACTAGCGGGAGGCTACGTAGAGCAGTTCTTC

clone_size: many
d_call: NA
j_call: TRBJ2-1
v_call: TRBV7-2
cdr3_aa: CASTILPGLNEQFF
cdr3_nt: TGTGCCAGCACCATACTTCCGGGCCTCAATGAGCAGTTCTTC

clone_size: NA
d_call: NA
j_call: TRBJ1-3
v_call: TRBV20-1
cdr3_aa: CSAREGGNTIYF
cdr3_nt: TGCAGTGCTAGGGAGGGTGGAAACACCATATATTTT

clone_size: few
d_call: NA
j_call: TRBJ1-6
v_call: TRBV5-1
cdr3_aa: CASSFLQGDGSPLHF
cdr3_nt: TGCGCCAGCAGCTTTTTACAGGGTGATGGATCACCCCTCCACTTT

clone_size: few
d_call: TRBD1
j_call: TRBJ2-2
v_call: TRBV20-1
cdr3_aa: CSARRQGASGELFF
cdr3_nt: TGCAGTGCTAGGAGACAGGGGGCATCCGGGGAGCTGTTTTTT

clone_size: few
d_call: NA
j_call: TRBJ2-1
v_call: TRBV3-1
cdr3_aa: CASSQEINEQFF
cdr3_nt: TGTGCCAGCAGCCAGGAGATCAATGAGCAGTTCTTC

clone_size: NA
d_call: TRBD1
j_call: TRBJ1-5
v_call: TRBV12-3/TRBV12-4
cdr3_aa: CASSPDRVVQPQHF
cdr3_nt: TGTGCCAGCAGCCCGGACAGGGTGGTTCAGCCCCAGCATTTT

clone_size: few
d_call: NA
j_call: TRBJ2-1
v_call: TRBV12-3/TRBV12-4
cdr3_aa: CASSPLGAPFF
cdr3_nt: TGTGCCAGCAGTCCGCTCGGGGCTCCGTTCTTC

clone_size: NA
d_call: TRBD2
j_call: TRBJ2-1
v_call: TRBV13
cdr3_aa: CASRHGLAGGNEQFF
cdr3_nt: TGTGCCAGCAGACATGGACTAGCGGGAGGGAATGAGCAGTTCTTC

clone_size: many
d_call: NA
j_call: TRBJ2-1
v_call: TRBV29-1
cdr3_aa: CSVELAQRPYSEQFF
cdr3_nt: TGCAGCGTTGAACTAGCGCAAAGACCTTACAGTGAGCAGTTCTTC

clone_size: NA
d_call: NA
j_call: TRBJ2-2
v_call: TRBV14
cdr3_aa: CASAAKGAGELFF
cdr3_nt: TGTGCCAGCGCCGCTAAAGGGGCCGGGGAGCTGTTTTTT

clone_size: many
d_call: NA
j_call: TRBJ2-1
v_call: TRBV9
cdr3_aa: CASNALESFHEQFF
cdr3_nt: TGTGCCAGCAATGCACTAGAGTCTTTCCATGAGCAGTTCTTC

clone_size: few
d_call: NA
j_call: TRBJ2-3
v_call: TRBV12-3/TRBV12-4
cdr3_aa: CASTGGDTQYF
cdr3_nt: TGTGCCAGCACTGGAGGGGATACGCAGTATTTT

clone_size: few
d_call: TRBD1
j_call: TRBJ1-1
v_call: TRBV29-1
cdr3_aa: CSVRTGRTTEAFF
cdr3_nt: TGCAGCGTTAGGACAGGGAGGACCACTGAAGCTTTCTTT

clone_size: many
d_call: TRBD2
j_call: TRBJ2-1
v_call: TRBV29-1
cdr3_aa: CSVRGTSGRLDEQFF
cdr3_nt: TGCAGCGTTAGGGGAACTAGCGGGAGATTGGATGAGCAGTTCTTC

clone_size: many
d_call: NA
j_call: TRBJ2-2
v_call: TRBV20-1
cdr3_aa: CSARDHQGDPAGELFF
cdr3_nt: TGCAGTGCTAGAGATCATCAGGGCGACCCGGCCGGGGAGCTGTTTTTT

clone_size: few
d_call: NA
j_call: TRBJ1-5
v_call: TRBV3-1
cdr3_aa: CASSLATSNQPQHF
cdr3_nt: TGTGCCAGCAGCCTGGCTACAAGCAATCAGCCCCAGCATTTT

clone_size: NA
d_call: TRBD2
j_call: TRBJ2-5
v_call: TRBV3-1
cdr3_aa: CASSHEGLNQETQYF
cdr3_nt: TGTGCCAGCAGCCATGAGGGACTAAACCAAGAGACCCAGTACTTC

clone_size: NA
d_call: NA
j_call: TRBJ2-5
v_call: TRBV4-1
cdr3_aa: CASSPLETTQETQYF
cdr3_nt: TGCGCCAGCAGCCCCTTGGAGACCACCCAAGAGACCCAGTACTTC

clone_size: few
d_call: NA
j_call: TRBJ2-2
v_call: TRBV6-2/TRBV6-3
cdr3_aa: CASSPTPSGELFF
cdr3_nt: TGTGCCAGCAGTCCAACCCCTTCCGGGGAGCTGTTTTTT

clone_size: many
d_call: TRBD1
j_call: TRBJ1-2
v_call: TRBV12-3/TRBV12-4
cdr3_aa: CASSPKLQGAVGYTF
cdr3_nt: TGTGCCAGCAGTCCGAAACTACAGGGGGCCGTTGGCTACACCTTC

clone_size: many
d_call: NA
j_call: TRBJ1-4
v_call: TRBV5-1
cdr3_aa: CASSLDGNQGPMVKLFF
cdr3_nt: TGCGCCAGCAGCTTGGACGGAAACCAGGGTCCAATGGTAAAACTGTTTTTT

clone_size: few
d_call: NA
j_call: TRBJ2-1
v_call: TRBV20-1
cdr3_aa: CSALQGEAVSYNEQFF
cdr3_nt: TGCAGTGCTTTGCAGGGGGAGGCTGTGTCCTACAATGAGCAGTTCTTC

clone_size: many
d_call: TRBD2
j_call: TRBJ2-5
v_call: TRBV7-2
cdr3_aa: CASSLAGGSGRTETQYF
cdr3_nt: TGTGCCAGCAGCTTAGCGGGTGGTAGCGGGAGGACCGAGACCCAGTACTTC

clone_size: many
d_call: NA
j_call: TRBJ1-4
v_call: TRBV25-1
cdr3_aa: CASSEGQGIGLNEKLFF
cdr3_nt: TGTGCCAGCAGTGAAGGGCAGGGAATCGGATTGAATGAAAAACTGTTTTTT

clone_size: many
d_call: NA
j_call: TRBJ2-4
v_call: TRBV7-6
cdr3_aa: CASSLSLVRSGGNIQYF
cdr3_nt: TGTGCCAGCAGCTTAAGCCTCGTCCGCAGCGGAGGGAACATTCAGTACTTC

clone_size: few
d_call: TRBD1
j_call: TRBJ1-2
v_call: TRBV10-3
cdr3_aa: CATTGGSYGYTF
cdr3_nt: TGTGCCACAACAGGGGGCAGCTATGGCTACACCTTC

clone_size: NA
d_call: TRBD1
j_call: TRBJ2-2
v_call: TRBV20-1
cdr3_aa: CSALRDRYTGELFF
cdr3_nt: TGCAGTGCTCTCCGGGACAGATACACCGGGGAGCTGTTTTTT

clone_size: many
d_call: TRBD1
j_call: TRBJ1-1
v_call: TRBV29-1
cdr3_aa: CSVRDRILNTEAFF
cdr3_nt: TGCAGCGTTCGGGACAGGATCCTGAACACTGAAGCTTTCTTT

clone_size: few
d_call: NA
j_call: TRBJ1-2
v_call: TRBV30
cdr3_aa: CAWSPGSGYTF
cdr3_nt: TGTGCCTGGAGTCCAGGGAGTGGCTACACCTTC

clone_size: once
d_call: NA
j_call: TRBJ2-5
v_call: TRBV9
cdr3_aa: CASSVGVRETKYF
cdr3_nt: TGTGCCAGCAGCGTAGGGGTTCGAGAGACCAAGTACTTC